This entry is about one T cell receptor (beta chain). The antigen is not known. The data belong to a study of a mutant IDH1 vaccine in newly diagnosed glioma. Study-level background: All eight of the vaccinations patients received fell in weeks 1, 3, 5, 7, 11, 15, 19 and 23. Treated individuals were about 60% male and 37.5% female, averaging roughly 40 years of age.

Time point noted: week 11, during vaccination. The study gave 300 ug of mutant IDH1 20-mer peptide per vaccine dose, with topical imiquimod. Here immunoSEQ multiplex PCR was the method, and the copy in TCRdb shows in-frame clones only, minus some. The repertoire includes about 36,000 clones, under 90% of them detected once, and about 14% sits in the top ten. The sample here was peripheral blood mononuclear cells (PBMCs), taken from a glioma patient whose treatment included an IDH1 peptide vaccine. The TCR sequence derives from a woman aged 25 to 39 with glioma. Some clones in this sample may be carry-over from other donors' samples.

DNA for the CDR3: TGCGCCAGCAGCCAAGAGTGGGGGACTGAGAACTACGAGCAGTACTTC. The encoded protein is CASSQEWGTENYEQYF. V usage is TRBV4-1 and J usage is TRBJ2-7; a possible D gene is TRBD2 (6 bases). The CDR3 is 16 amino acids. V shed 0 bases and J shed 3 bases, with 15 bases lying between them. Germline CDR1 MGHRA, CDR2 YSYEKL.